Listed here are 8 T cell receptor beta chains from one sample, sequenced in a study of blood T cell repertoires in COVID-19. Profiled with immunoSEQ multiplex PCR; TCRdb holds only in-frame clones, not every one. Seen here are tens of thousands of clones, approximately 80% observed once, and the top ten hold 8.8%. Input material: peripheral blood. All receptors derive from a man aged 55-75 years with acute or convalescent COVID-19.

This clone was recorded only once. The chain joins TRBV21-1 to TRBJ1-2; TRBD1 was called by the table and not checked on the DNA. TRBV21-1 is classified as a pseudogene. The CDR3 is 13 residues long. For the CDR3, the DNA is TGTGCCAGCTCGGGGGGACAGGGCCGGGGCTACACCTTC. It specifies CASSGGQGRGYTF.

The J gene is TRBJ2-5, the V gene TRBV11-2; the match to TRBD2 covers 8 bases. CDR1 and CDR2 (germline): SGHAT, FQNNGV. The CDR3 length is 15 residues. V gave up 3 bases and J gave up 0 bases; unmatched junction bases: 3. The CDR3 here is CASSFGGGNQETQYF. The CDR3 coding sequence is TGTGCCAGCAGCTTCGGCGGGGGGAACCAAGAGACCCAGTACTTC.

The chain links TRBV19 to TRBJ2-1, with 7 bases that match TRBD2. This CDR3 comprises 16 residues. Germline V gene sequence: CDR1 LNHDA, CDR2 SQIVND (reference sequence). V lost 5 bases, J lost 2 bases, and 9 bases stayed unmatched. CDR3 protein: CASSVSGEGTYNEQFF. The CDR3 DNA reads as TGTGCCAGTAGTGTTTCCGGGGAGGGAACCTACAATGAGCAGTTCTTC.

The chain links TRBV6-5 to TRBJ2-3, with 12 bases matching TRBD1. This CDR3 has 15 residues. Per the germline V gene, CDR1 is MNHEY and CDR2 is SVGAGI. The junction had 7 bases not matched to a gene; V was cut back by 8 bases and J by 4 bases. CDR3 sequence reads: CASEKGQGASDTQYF. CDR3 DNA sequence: TGTGCCAGCGAAAAGGGACAGGGGGCATCAGATACGCAGTATTTT.

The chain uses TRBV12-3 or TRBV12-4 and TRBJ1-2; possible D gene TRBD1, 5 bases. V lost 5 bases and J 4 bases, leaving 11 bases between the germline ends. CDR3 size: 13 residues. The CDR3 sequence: CASSPTEVYGYTF. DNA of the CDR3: TGTGCCAGCAGTCCGACAGAAGTCTATGGCTACACCTTC.

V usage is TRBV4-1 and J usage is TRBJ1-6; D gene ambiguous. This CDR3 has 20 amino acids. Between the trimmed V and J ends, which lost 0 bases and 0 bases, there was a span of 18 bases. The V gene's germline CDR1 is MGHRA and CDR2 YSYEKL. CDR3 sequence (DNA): TGCGCCAGCAGCCAAGACGGAGCCAGGCAGCGGAGCTCCTATAATTCACCCCTCCACTTT. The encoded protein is CASSQDGARQRSSYNSPLHF.

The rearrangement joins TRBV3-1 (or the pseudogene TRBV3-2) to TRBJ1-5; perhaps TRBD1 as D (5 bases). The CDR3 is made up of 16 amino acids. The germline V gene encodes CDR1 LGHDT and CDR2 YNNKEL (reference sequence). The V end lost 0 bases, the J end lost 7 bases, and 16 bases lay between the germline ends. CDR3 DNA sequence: TGTGCCAGCAGCCAAGATGTAGGGGCGGCGGGACAGCCCCAGCATTTT. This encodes CASSQDVGAAGQPQHF.

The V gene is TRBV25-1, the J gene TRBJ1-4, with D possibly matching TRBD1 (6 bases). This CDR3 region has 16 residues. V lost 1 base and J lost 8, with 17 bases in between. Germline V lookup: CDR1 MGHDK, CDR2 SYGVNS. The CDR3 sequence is CASSEFRAGEKEKLFF. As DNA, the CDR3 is TGTGCCAGCAGTGAATTTCGGGCAGGGGAGAAGGAAAAACTGTTTTTT.